The source of this T cell receptor beta chain is a study of cytomegalovirus exposure and HLA in healthy donors. Trimming took off 0 bases at V and 5 bases at J, with 12 bases between the two ends. The germline gives CDR1 SGDLS, CDR2 YYNGEE. This CDR3 has 15 amino acids. Study conclusions and caveats: Analyzed later, association rates of TCRs varied across HLA loci, with DRB1 most and HLA-C fewest. Certain sequence variants were highly shared and formed a cluster, and this cluster was likely a sequencing artifact. A later analysis reportedly identified an Asian-associated ancestry cluster as carrying fewer N-insertions than the approximately 730-donor mean.

To note about this clone: The antigen is undetermined.

Primers: 60 Vbeta forward and 13 Jbeta reverse. TCRdb's copy holds only in-frame clones and misses some; the assay was immunoSEQ multiplex PCR. The data hold tens of thousands of clones, with roughly three quarters observed a single time. The rearrangement uses TRBV9 and TRBJ1-5; D is ambiguous. Sequenced: PBMCs. This clonotype was obtained from a woman in her twenties or thirties in good health and CMV-seronegative. Written as DNA, the CDR3 is TGTGCCAGCAGCGTAGATGATACCCGGGATCAGCCCCAGCATTTT. It codes for CASSVDDTRDQPQHF.